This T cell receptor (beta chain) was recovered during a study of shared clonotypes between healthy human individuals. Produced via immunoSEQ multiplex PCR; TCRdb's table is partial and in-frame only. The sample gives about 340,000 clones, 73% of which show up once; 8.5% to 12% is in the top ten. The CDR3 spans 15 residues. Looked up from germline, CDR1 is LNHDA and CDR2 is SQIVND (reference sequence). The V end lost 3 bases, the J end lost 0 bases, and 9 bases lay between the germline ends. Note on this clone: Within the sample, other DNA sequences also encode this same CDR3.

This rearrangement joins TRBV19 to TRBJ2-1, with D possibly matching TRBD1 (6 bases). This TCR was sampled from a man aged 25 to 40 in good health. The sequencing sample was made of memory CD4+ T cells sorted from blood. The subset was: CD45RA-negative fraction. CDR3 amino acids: CASSIDRSSYNEQFF. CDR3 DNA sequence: TGTGCCAGTAGTATCGACAGGAGCTCCTACAATGAGCAGTTCTTC.